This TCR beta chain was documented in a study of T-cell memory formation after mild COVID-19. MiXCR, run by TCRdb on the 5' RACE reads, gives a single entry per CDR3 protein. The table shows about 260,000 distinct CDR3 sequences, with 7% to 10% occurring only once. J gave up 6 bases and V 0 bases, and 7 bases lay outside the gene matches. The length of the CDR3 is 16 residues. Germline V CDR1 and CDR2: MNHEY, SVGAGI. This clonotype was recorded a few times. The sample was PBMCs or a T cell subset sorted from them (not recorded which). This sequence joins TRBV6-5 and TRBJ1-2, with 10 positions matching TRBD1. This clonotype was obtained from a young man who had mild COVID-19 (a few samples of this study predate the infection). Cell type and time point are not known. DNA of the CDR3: TGTGCCAGCAGTTACTCTCCGGGACAGGGGTTTCATGGCTACACCTTC. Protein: CASSYSPGQGFHGYTF.